What follows are 18 T cell receptor beta chains derived from one specimen sequenced in a study of T cells after posttransplantation cyclophosphamide. Methotrexate plus calcineurin inhibitor accompanied controls' myeloablative marrow transplants; sampling was 1 year later. Assay used: immunoSEQ multiplex PCR; TCRdb lists only in-frame clones, some missing. This table holds roughly 14,000 clones, more than 75% found once. The starting material was PBMCs, obtained after an allogeneic stem cell transplant with a calcineurin inhibitor and methotrexate. The receptors were gathered from a male patient aged 50 to 59 who received an allogeneic stem cell transplant from an unrelated donor, was CMV-positive, and had chronic GVHD only. Some of the T cells might come from the graft donor.

This rearrangement joins TRBV10-3 to TRBJ2-6, with D possibly being TRBD1 (6 bases). This CDR3 is built from 16 residues. V shed 5 bases and J shed 0 bases, with 11 bases lying between them. CDR1 is ENHRY and CDR2 is SYGVKD in the germline V gene. The CDR3 DNA reads as TGTGCCATCAGTAACGGACAGTACTCTGGGGCCAACGTCCTGACTTTC. It codes for CAISNGQYSGANVLTF.

This clone was seen a single time. Written as DNA, the CDR3 is TGCGCCAGCAGCCAGGAGATAGGGCTAGCGCTGAGGAATGAGCAGTTCTTC. It encodes CASSQEIGLALRNEQFF. The gene calls are TRBV4-1 and TRBJ2-1, with a weak D call TRBD2 (6 bases). This CDR3 has 17 amino acids. Trimming cost V 3 bases and J 7 bases, with 22 bases left between them. Germline lookup yields CDR1 MGHRA and CDR2 YSYEKL.

The gene calls are TRBV5-1 and TRBJ2-1, with TRBD1 matching over 8 bases. This CDR3 has 15 residues. Looked up from germline, CDR1 is SGHRS and CDR2 is YFSETQ. Unmatched junction bases numbered 6, after V lost 0 bases and J lost 7 bases. The chain's CDR3 is CASSLGGQANNEQFF. For the CDR3, the DNA is TGCGCCAGCAGCTTGGGGGGACAGGCGAATAATGAGCAGTTCTTC.

The V call is TRBV11-2, the J call TRBJ2-5; TRBD2 is a possible D gene (6 bases). The J call is doubtful: the DNA matches TRBJ2-7 better. Germline V lookup: CDR1 SGHAT, CDR2 FQNNGV. This CDR3 region has 14 residues. The chain's CDR3 is CASSPLGRTYEQYF. The CDR3 region has the DNA TGTGCCAGCAGCCCTCTAGGGAGGACCTACGAGCAGTACTTC.

This sequence joins TRBV27 and TRBJ2-3, with 13 bases identical to TRBD2. This CDR3 contains 15 residues. V lost 4 bases, J lost 4 bases, and 2 bases stayed unmatched. CDR1 MNHEY and CDR2 SMNVEV come from the germline V gene (reference sequence). The CDR3 here is CASSWTSGSSDTQYF. Here the CDR3 DNA reads TGTGCCAGCAGTTGGACTAGCGGGAGTTCAGATACGCAGTATTTT.

The gene calls are TRBV9 and TRBJ2-3, with 9 bases that match TRBD1. CDR1 is SGDLS, CDR2 YYNGEE, per germline. V was pared by 4 bases and J by 1 base, with 4 bases of the junction left unmatched. This CDR3 is built from 15 residues. This chain's CDR3 is CASSRGQGGTDTQYF. The CDR3 region has the DNA TGTGCCAGCAGCCGGGGACAGGGAGGCACAGATACGCAGTATTTT.

The genes are TRBV7-9 and TRBJ1-2; D is unresolved. The germline V and J ends were trimmed by 4 bases and 6 bases, with 15 bases remaining between them. This CDR3 contains 14 residues. In germline, CDR1 is SEHNR, CDR2 FQNEAQ (reference sequence). Here the CDR3 DNA reads TGTGCCAGCAGCTACTTCAAGGTCGAGGATGGCTACACCTTC. Its protein is CASSYFKVEDGYTF.

The chain carries TRBV5-1 and TRBJ2-1, with TRBD2 as a possible D gene (6 bases). The ends were cut back, 3 bases at V and 0 bases at J, with 19 bases in the middle. Germline V gene data show CDR1 as SGHRS and CDR2 as YFSETQ. The CDR3 has 18 amino acids. CDR3: CASSSPLFSGLSYNEQFF. In DNA, the CDR3 is TGCGCCAGCAGCTCACCCCTCTTTAGCGGACTCTCCTACAATGAGCAGTTCTTC.

The chain joins TRBV6-5 to TRBJ2-3; D may be TRBD2 (5 bases). V was cut by 4 bases and J by 5 bases, with 19 bases left in between. Germline loops: CDR1 MNHEY, CDR2 SVGAGI. CDR3 length equals 16 residues. The CDR3 here is CASSFTAVVQGDTQYF. In DNA, the CDR3 is TGTGCCAGCAGTTTCACAGCGGTCGTCCAAGGAGATACGCAGTATTTT.

The V gene is TRBV5-6, the J gene TRBJ2-6; a possible D gene is TRBD1 (5 bases). The CDR3 sequence is 15 residues long. Germline V gene sequence: CDR1 SGHDT, CDR2 YYEEEE. V lost 4 bases, J lost 4 bases, and 12 bases lay in between. The CDR3 DNA reads as TGTGCCAGCAGCGTCCAGGGATCCGGGGCCAACGTCCTGACTTTC. Protein sequence: CASSVQGSGANVLTF. Variable domain in full (rest from reference TRBV5-6 and TRBJ2-6): DAGVTQSPTHLIKTRGQQVTLRCSPKSGHDTVSWYQQALGQGPQFIFQYYEEEERQRGNFPDRFSGHQFPNYSSELNVNALLLGDSALYLCASSVQGSGANVLTFGAGSRLTVL.

This clone appeared once. The chain recombines TRBV18 with TRBJ2-7, with TRBD1 identical over 7 bases. There are 14 residues in the CDR3. Looked up from germline, CDR1 is KGHSH and CDR2 is LQKENI. V dropped 2 bases and J dropped 0; count of bases not matched to a gene: 1. For the CDR3, the DNA is TGTGCCAGCTCACCAGGACAGGCCTCCTACGAGCAGTACTTC. Encoded protein: CASSPGQASYEQYF.

The chain has TRBV28 and TRBJ2-7, with D tentatively TRBD2 (5 bases). Trimming pared 5 bases from V and 2 bases from J, leaving 10 bases between. Germline CDR1 MDHEN, CDR2 SYDVKM. The CDR3 has 13 residues. The CDR3 region has the DNA TGTGCCAGCAGTCCCCGGGAAGCCTACGAGCAGTACTTC. Residues: CASSPREAYEQYF.

The rearrangement joins TRBV4-1 to TRBJ2-2; D is possibly TRBD2 (6 bases). The CDR3 runs 17 residues. The ends were cut back, 0 bases at V and 2 bases at J, with 13 bases in the middle. Germline assignment: CDR1 MGHRA and CDR2 YSYEKL. CDR3 sequence reads: CASSQDQGGVNTGELFF. The CDR3 DNA reads TGCGCCAGCAGCCAAGATCAAGGAGGGGTCAACACCGGGGAGCTGTTTTTT.

V gene TRBV12-5 combines with J gene TRBJ2-7; 8 bases map to TRBD1. Germline V gene data show CDR1 as LGHNT and CDR2 as FRNRAP. The CDR3 length is 15 residues. Unmatched junction bases numbered 6, after V lost 2 bases and J lost 3 bases. This CDR3 reads CASGLIQTGDYEQYF. The CDR3 nucleotides read TGTGCTAGTGGTTTGATCCAGACAGGGGACTACGAGCAGTACTTC.

This chain connects TRBV4-3 to TRBJ2-2; 11 nucleotides agree with TRBD2. Germline V gene lookup returns CDR1 LGHNA and CDR2 YSLEER. This CDR3 is built from 16 residues. CDR3 nucleotide sequence: TGCGCAAGTAGCGGGAGGGCCGGGGACCCCACCGGGGAGCTGTTTTTT. Translating gives CASSGRAGDPTGELFF.

This clone was seen just once. This rearrangement joins TRBV4-1 to TRBJ2-7; TRBD1 aligns across 10 bases. CDR3 length: 15 residues. V was pared by 0 bases and J by 5 bases, with 4 bases of the junction left unmatched. Germline V CDR1 and CDR2: MGHRA, YSYEKL. The CDR3 DNA sequence: TGCGCCAGCAGCCAAGAGGGACAGGGGTACGACGAGCAGTACTTC. This codes for CASSQEGQGYDEQYF.

This clone has just one count. The rearrangement uses TRBV19 and TRBJ1-2; D possibly corresponds to TRBD1 (6 bases). CDR3 size: 15 residues. Germline loops: CDR1 LNHDA, CDR2 SQIVND (reference sequence). Trimming stripped 3 bases from V and 5 bases from J, with 16 bases between. CDR3 sequence: CASSIGDGGRYGYTF. CDR3 sequence (DNA): TGTGCCAGTAGTATCGGGGATGGGGGCCGGTATGGCTACACCTTC.

The chain employs TRBV6-6 and TRBJ2-7; the D gene is possibly TRBD1 (6 bases). V gave up 7 bases and J gave up 5 bases, with 18 bases separating them. The CDR3 consists of 14 residues. CDR1 MNHNY and CDR2 SVGAGI come from the germline V gene (reference sequence). CDR3 loop: CASTNTGKVHEQYF. For the CDR3, the DNA is TGTGCCAGCACCAACACAGGGAAAGTCCACGAGCAGTACTTC.